A selection of T cell receptor beta chains follows, all from one sample in a study of PD-L1 blockade in urothelial cancer. Using immunoSEQ multiplex PCR, the repertoire was profiled, and TCRdb retains in-frame clones only, with some absent. The table includes some 66,000 clones, 75% to 90% detected once. Sequenced material: PBMCs, taken around atezolizumab (anti-PD-L1) treatment. These receptor sequences come from a man aged 55 to 69 with urothelial cancer. CDR3s include the opening cysteine and the closing phenylalanine or tryptophan. A D gene is named only where the DNA matches it firmly. Only part of the rows carry a size: once, few, many, or a class if the clone is expanded.

>.|TRBV29-1|.|TRBJ2-5
TGCAGCGTTGAAGGGTTCGCTAGCGAAGAGACCCAGTACTTC
CSVEGFASEETQYF
>.|TRBV4-1|TRBD1|TRBJ1-1
TGCGCCAGCAGCCAAGTTCAGGGGGGCACTGAAGCTTTCTTT
CASSQVQGGTEAFF
>.|TRBV9|TRBD1|TRBJ2-5
TGTGCCAGCAGCGTGGGGACAGGGGGTCAAGAGACCCAGTACTTC
CASSVGTGGQETQYF
>.|TRBV5-1|TRBD1|TRBJ1-1
TGCGCCAGCAGCTTGACAGGGGCGGACACTGAAGCTTTCTTT
CASSLTGADTEAFF
>.|TRBV30|.|TRBJ2-7
TGTGCCTCCGCGGGGTCAATTTCTCCCTACGAGCAGTACTTC
CASAGSISPYEQYF
>once|TRBV9|TRBD2|TRBJ2-7
TGTGCCAGCAGCGTAGAGGGAGGGAGCGAGCAGTACTTC
CASSVEGGSEQYF
>.|TRBV2|.|TRBJ1-4
TGTGCCAGCAGTAATTACGGAGGTGCAACTAATGAAAAACTGTTTTTT
CASSNYGGATNEKLFF
>.|TRBV28|.|TRBJ1-5
TGTGCCAGCACCGGGGGGGGCCGCAATCAGCCCCAGCATTTT
CASTGGGRNQPQHF
>.|TRBV7-2|TRBD1|TRBJ1-6
TGTGCCAGCAGAACTCAACCTTCCGGGACAGGGGGCTCACCCCTCCACTTT
CASRTQPSGTGGSPLHF
>.|TRBV7-9|.|TRBJ2-7
TGTGCCAGCAGCTTAGGTGGGCGGGGTACCTACGAGCAGTACTTC
CASSLGGRGTYEQYF
>once|TRBV7-9|.|TRBJ2-3
TGTGCCAGCAGCTTATTCGGCGTATGGCTGACAGGTAGCACAGATACGCAGTATTTT
CASSLFGVWLTGSTDTQYF
>.|TRBV10-3|TRBD1|TRBJ2-3
TGTGCCATCTCCAGGGGGAGCACAGATACGCAGTATTTT
CAISRGSTDTQYF